The following is a T cell receptor beta chain sequence with its context. What it recognizes is unknown. The record originates from a study of beta chain features in type 1 diabetes. Findings and limits, study-wide: VDJ junctions from patients with type 1 diabetes contained fewer insertions and more deletions. Comparison showed that naive, central memory and Treg TCRB repertoires appeared more similar among patients than among healthy donors.

Isolation of CD4+ naive, central memory, regulatory and stem cell-like memory cells was achieved by sorting via CD45RO/CCR7/CD25/CD127/CD95/CD27. The investigators reverse transcribed all of the isolated RNA, so they sequenced expressed TCRB transcripts. About 1.01 million reads, on average, were obtained from stem cell-like memory T cell samples. Data came from immunoSEQ multiplex PCR; TCRdb stores just in-frame clones and leaves some out. The sample has tens of thousands of clones, approximately 49% seen once. Sequencing was carried out using stem cell memory CD4+ T cells from blood. The sequence derives from a woman between 25 and 40 years old in good health.

Here the CDR3 DNA reads TGTGCCAGCACCCTTCGACGGGGCACTGAAGCTTTCTTT. It translates to CASTLRRGTEAFF. The chain recombines TRBV7-2 with TRBJ1-1; D ambiguous. V was shortened by 7 bases and J by 4 bases, with 13 bases between the two germline ends. This CDR3 contains 13 residues. Germline CDR1 reads SGHTA; CDR2 reads FQGNSA. The variable domain in full, completed from reference TRBV7-2 and TRBJ1-1, reads GAGVSQSPSNKVTEKGKDVELRCDPISGHTALYWYRQSLGQGLEFLIYFQGNSAPDKSGLPSDRFSAERTGGSVSTLTIQRTQQEDSAVYLCASTLRRGTEAFFGQGTRLTVV.